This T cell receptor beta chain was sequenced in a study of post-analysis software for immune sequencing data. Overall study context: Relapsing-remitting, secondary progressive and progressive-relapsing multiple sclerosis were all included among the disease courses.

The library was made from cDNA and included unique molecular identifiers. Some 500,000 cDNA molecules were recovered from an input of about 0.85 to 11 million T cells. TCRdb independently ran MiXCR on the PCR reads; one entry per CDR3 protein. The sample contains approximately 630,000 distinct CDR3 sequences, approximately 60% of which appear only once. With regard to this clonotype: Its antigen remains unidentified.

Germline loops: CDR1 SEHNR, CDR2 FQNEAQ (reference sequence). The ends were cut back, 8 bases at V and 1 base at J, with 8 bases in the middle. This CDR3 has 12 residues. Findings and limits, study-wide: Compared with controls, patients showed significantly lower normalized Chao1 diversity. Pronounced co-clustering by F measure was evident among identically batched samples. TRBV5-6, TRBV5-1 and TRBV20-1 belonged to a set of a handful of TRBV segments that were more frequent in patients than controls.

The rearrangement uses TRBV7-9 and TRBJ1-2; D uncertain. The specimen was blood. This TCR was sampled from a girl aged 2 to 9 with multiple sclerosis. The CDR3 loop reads CASATINYGYTF. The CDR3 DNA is TGTGCCAGCGCTACGATTAACTATGGCTACACCTTC.